A selection of T cell receptor beta chains follows, all from one sample in a study of blood T cell repertoires in COVID-19. The assay was immunoSEQ multiplex PCR, and TCRdb's table has in-frame clones only and misses some. This table holds some 330,000 clones, over 75% found once. The sample comprised PBMCs or T cells enriched from blood (not recorded which). These receptors originate from a man between 40 and 49 years old in a cohort exposed to, infected with or recovered from COVID-19 (not recorded which). CDR3s include the opening cysteine and the closing phenylalanine or tryptophan. D genes are given only for firm matches. Where a row states a size, it is once, few, many or the class of an expanded clone; other rows omit it.

d_gene: TRBD2
v_gene: TRBV5-6
j_gene: TRBJ2-2
abundance: -
CDR3nt: TGTGCCAGCAGCTTGGGACTAGCGGGGAACACCGGGGAGCTGTTTTTT
CDR3aa: CASSLGLAGNTGELFF

d_gene: -
v_gene: TRBV11-3
j_gene: TRBJ2-3
abundance: -
CDR3nt: TGTGCCAGCAGCTTAGTTGGGGGGTCGGCAGATACGCAGTATTTT
CDR3aa: CASSLVGGSADTQYF

d_gene: TRBD1
v_gene: TRBV7-9
j_gene: TRBJ1-2
abundance: once
CDR3nt: TGTGCCAGCAGCGGGATAACGGGACAGAACTATGGCTACACCTTC
CDR3aa: CASSGITGQNYGYTF

d_gene: -
v_gene: TRBV19
j_gene: TRBJ2-1
abundance: -
CDR3nt: TGTGCCAGTAGTATGCCTAGCGCTTACAATGAGCAGTTCTTC
CDR3aa: CASSMPSAYNEQFF

d_gene: TRBD1
v_gene: TRBV28
j_gene: TRBJ1-1
abundance: -
CDR3nt: TGTGCCAGCAGCCTAACAGGGGGACGTACTGAAGCTTTCTTT
CDR3aa: CASSLTGGRTEAFF

d_gene: TRBD1
v_gene: TRBV18
j_gene: TRBJ1-4
abundance: -
CDR3nt: TGTGCCAGCTCACAGACAGGGTATAATGAAAAACTGTTTTTT
CDR3aa: CASSQTGYNEKLFF

d_gene: TRBD2
v_gene: TRBV28
j_gene: TRBJ2-1
abundance: -
CDR3nt: TGTGCCAGCAGTCCCCGCCCTAGCGGGAGACACAATGAGCAGTTCTTC
CDR3aa: CASSPRPSGRHNEQFF

d_gene: TRBD2
v_gene: TRBV5-1
j_gene: TRBJ2-7
abundance: -
CDR3nt: TGCGCCAGCAGCTTACGACTAGCACAGACCTACGAGCAGTACTTC
CDR3aa: CASSLRLAQTYEQYF

d_gene: TRBD2
v_gene: TRBV5-1
j_gene: TRBJ2-5
abundance: -
CDR3nt: TGCGCCAGCAGCTCCCGGGAGGGGGCCCAGTACTTC
CDR3aa: CASSSREGAQYF

d_gene: -
v_gene: TRBV28
j_gene: TRBJ1-4
abundance: -
CDR3nt: TGTGCCAGCAGTTTAGGACAGAGTTATGAAAAACTGTTTTTT
CDR3aa: CASSLGQSYEKLFF

d_gene: -
v_gene: TRBV11-2
j_gene: TRBJ2-4
abundance: -
CDR3nt: TGTGCCAGCAGCCCATCGCCCGACAGGAACATTCAGTACTTC
CDR3aa: CASSPSPDRNIQYF

d_gene: TRBD1
v_gene: TRBV29-1
j_gene: TRBJ2-7
abundance: -
CDR3nt: TGCAGCGTTGGGACAGGGGGCTACGAGCAGTACTTC
CDR3aa: CSVGTGGYEQYF

d_gene: TRBD1
v_gene: TRBV19
j_gene: TRBJ1-5
abundance: -
CDR3nt: TGTGCCAGTAGGGTTACAGGGGATAGCAATCAGCCCCAGCATTTT
CDR3aa: CASRVTGDSNQPQHF

d_gene: TRBD2
v_gene: TRBV28
j_gene: TRBJ2-1
abundance: -
CDR3nt: TGTGCCAGCAGTCTTAGCGGGGGGACCTACAATGAGCAGTTCTTC
CDR3aa: CASSLSGGTYNEQFF

d_gene: TRBD1
v_gene: TRBV19
j_gene: TRBJ1-2
abundance: -
CDR3nt: TGTGCCAGTAGTATTTGGGACAGCGGCTATGGCTACACCTTC
CDR3aa: CASSIWDSGYGYTF

d_gene: TRBD1
v_gene: TRBV28
j_gene: TRBJ1-3
abundance: -
CDR3nt: TGTGCCAGCAGTACAGGACAGGGAACCGGAAACACCATATATTTT
CDR3aa: CASSTGQGTGNTIYF

d_gene: -
v_gene: TRBV28
j_gene: TRBJ1-6
abundance: -
CDR3nt: TGTGCCAGCAGGGCCGAATCACCCCTCCACTTT
CDR3aa: CASRAESPLHF

d_gene: TRBD2
v_gene: TRBV5-1
j_gene: TRBJ2-7
abundance: -
CDR3nt: TGCGCCAGCAGCCCAGAGGGACTAGCGGGAGGCTACGAGCAGTACTTC
CDR3aa: CASSPEGLAGGYEQYF

d_gene: TRBD2
v_gene: TRBV4-1
j_gene: TRBJ2-1
abundance: -
CDR3nt: TGCGCCAGCAGCCAAGATAGTAGCGGGAGGCTTGAGCAGTTCTTC
CDR3aa: CASSQDSSGRLEQFF

d_gene: TRBD1
v_gene: TRBV19
j_gene: TRBJ1-1
abundance: -
CDR3nt: TGTGCCAGTAACAAACAGGGGGCGCGATCCGGGGGCACTGAAGCTTTCTTT
CDR3aa: CASNKQGARSGGTEAFF

d_gene: TRBD2
v_gene: TRBV10-3
j_gene: TRBJ2-1
abundance: -
CDR3nt: TGTGCCATCAGTGAGCGAACGACTAGCGGAGCCTCCTACAATGAGCAGTTCTTC
CDR3aa: CAISERTTSGASYNEQFF

d_gene: TRBD1
v_gene: TRBV6-1
j_gene: TRBJ2-7
abundance: few
CDR3nt: TGTGCCAGCAGTGAAGGAATTTGGACAGGGGGATCCTACGAGCAGTACTTC
CDR3aa: CASSEGIWTGGSYEQYF

d_gene: TRBD1
v_gene: TRBV4-1
j_gene: TRBJ2-1
abundance: -
CDR3nt: TGCGCCAGCAGCCAATTGTACAGGGGTTCCTACAATGAGCAGTTCTTC
CDR3aa: CASSQLYRGSYNEQFF

d_gene: TRBD2
v_gene: TRBV18
j_gene: TRBJ2-2
abundance: -
CDR3nt: TGTGCCAGCTCACCACCGGGGGGGTCAGCTTTTATCACCGGGGAGCTGTTTTTT
CDR3aa: CASSPPGGSAFITGELFF

d_gene: -
v_gene: TRBV5-4
j_gene: TRBJ2-7
abundance: -
CDR3nt: TGTGCCAGCAGCCCAGGGTTGCGGAGTTTCTACGAGCAGTACTTC
CDR3aa: CASSPGLRSFYEQYF

d_gene: -
v_gene: TRBV5-4
j_gene: TRBJ2-5
abundance: -
CDR3nt: TGTGCCAGCAGCTACGACAGGTACCAGACCCAGTACTTC
CDR3aa: CASSYDRYQTQYF

d_gene: TRBD1
v_gene: TRBV6-5
j_gene: TRBJ2-5
abundance: -
CDR3nt: TGTGCCAGCAGTTACTCCCAACAGGGGGCTGATGAGACCCAGTACTTC
CDR3aa: CASSYSQQGADETQYF

d_gene: TRBD1
v_gene: TRBV30
j_gene: TRBJ1-2
abundance: few
CDR3nt: TGTGCCCTGACAGGGCTACCACTAAACTATGGCTACACCTTC
CDR3aa: CALTGLPLNYGYTF

d_gene: TRBD1
v_gene: TRBV18
j_gene: TRBJ2-5
abundance: -
CDR3nt: TGTGCCAGCTCACCAAAGACAGGGGTAGAGACCCAGTACTTC
CDR3aa: CASSPKTGVETQYF

d_gene: -
v_gene: TRBV18
j_gene: TRBJ1-4
abundance: -
CDR3nt: TGTGCCAGCACCCAGGGGTCTATTGAAAAACTGTTTTTT
CDR3aa: CASTQGSIEKLFF

d_gene: TRBD2
v_gene: TRBV27
j_gene: TRBJ2-3
abundance: -
CDR3nt: TGTGCCAGCAGTTTAGGCGTACTAGCGGGAGTGTCCACAGATACGCAGTATTTT
CDR3aa: CASSLGVLAGVSTDTQYF

d_gene: TRBD1
v_gene: TRBV18
j_gene: TRBJ1-4
abundance: once
CDR3nt: TGTGCCAGCTCACCATCGACAGGGGCTAATGAAAAACTGTTTTTT
CDR3aa: CASSPSTGANEKLFF

d_gene: -
v_gene: TRBV5-4
j_gene: TRBJ1-3
abundance: -
CDR3nt: TGTGCCAGCAGCCTAGACAGCCGCTCTGGAAACACCATATATTTT
CDR3aa: CASSLDSRSGNTIYF